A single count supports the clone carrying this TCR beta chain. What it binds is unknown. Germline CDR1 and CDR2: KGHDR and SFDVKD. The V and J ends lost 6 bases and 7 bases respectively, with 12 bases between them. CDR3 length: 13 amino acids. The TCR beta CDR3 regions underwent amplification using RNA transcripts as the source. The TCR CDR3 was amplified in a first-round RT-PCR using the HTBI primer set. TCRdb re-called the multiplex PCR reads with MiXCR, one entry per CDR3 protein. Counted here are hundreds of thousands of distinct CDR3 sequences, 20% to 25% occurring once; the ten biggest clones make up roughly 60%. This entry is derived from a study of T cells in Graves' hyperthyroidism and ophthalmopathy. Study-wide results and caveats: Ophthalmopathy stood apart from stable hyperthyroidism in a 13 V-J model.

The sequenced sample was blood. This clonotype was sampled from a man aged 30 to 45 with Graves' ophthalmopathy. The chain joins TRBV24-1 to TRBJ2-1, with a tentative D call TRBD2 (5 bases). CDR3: CATSSLAWNEQFF. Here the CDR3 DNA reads TGTGCCACCAGTAGCCTAGCCTGGAATGAGCAGTTCTTC.